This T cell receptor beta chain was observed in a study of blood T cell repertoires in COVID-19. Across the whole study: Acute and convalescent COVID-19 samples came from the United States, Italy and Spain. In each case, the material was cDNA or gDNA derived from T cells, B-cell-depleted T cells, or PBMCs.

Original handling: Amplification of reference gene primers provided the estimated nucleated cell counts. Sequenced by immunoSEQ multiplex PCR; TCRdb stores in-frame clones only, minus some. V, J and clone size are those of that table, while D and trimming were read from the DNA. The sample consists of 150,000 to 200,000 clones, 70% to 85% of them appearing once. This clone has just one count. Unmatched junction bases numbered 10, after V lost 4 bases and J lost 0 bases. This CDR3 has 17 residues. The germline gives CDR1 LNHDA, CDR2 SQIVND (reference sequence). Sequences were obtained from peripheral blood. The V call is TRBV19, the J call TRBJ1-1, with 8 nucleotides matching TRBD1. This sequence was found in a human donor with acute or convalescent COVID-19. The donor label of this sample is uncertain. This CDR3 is CASSSPGQGRVNTEAFF. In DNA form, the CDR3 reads TGTGCCAGTAGTAGCCCCGGACAGGGAAGGGTGAACACTGAAGCTTTCTTT.